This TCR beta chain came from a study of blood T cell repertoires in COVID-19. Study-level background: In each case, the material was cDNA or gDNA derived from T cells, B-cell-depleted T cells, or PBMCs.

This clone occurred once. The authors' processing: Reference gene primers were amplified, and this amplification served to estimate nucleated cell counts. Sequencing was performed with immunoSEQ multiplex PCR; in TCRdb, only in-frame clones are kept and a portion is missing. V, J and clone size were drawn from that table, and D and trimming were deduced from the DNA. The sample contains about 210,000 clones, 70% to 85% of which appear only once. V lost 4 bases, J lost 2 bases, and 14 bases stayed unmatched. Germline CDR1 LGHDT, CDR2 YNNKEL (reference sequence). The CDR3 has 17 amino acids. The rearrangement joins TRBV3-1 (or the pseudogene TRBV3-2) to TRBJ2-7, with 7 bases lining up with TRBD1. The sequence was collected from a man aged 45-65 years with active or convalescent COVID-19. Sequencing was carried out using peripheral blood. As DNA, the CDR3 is TGTGCCAGCAGCCTCGGGACAGAAATACGTAGGGCCTACGAGCAGTACGTC. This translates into CASSLGTEIRRAYEQYV.